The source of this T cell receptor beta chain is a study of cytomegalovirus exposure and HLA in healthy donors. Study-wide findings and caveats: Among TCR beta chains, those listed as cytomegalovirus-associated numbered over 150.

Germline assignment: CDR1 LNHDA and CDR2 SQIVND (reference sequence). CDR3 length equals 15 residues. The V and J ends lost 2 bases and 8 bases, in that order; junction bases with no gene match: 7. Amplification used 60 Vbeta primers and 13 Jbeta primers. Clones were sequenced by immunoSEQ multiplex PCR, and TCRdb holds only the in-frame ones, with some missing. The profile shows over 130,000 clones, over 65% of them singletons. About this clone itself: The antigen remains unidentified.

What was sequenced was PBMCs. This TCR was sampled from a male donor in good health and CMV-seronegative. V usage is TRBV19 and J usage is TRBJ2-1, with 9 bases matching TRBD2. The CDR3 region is CASSILGGRVDEQFF. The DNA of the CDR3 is TGTGCCAGTAGTATACTCGGCGGGAGGGTAGATGAGCAGTTCTTC.